The sequence of this TCR beta chain was determined in a study of lymphopenia after photon versus proton radiotherapy. Only in-frame clones appear in the TCRdb table, and some are missing; sequencing was by immunoSEQ multiplex PCR. The table records about 33,000 clones, under 90% of them present only once. Germline V gives CDR1 LNHDA, CDR2 SQIVND (reference sequence). The CDR3 covers 16 residues. V lost 5 bases and J 4 bases, leaving 20 bases between the germline ends. This receptor was taken from a woman aged 50 to 65 with pancreatic cancer. The chain is built from TRBV19 and TRBJ1-2; D may be TRBD1 (5 bases). The sequencing here drew on peripheral blood, taken from a patient treated with photon-based radiotherapy. CDR3 sequence reads: CASSPREGSRPYGYTF. DNA for the CDR3: TGTGCCAGTAGTCCCCGGGAGGGGTCGAGACCCTATGGCTACACCTTC.